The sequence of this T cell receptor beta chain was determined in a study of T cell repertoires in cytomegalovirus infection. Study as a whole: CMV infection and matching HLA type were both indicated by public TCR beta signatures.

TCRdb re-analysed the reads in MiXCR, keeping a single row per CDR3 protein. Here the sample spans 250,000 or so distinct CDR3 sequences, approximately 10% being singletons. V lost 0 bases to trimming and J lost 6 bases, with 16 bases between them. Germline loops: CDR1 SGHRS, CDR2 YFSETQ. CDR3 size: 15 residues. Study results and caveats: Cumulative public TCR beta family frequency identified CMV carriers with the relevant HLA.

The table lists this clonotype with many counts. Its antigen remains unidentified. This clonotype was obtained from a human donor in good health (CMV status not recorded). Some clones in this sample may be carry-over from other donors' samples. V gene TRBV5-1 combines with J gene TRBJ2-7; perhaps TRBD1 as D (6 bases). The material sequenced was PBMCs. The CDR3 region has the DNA TGCGCCAGCAGCTTGGTAAGGTCAGGGGCCGGCGAGCAGTACTTC. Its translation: CASSLVRSGAGEQYF.